Listed below are T cell receptor beta chains from one sample, sequenced in a study of T-cell reconstitution after alpha-beta-depleted transplantation in children. TCRdb ran MiXCR on the PCR reads and lists one entry per CDR3 protein. The sample contains about 830,000 distinct CDR3 sequences, 15% to 20% of which appear only once. Source: PBMCs, mostly from graft donor cells, taken 360 days after TCRalphabeta/CD19-depleted stem cell transplant. All receptors come from a male patient aged 10 to 17 who had a stem cell transplant for acute lymphoblastic leukemia, so the T cells may come from the graft donor. CDR3s include the opening cysteine and the closing phenylalanine or tryptophan. A D gene is named only where the DNA matches it firmly. Size is stated for part of the rows, as once, few or many counts, or as a class when the clone is expanded.

cdr3_length,d_call,j_call,clone_size,v_call,cdr3_aa,cdr3_nt
14,TRBD2,TRBJ2-1,many,TRBV5-1,CASSAKGLAHEQFF,TGCGCCAGCAGCGCCAAGGGACTAGCCCATGAGCAGTTCTTC
15,TRBD1,TRBJ1-4,-,TRBV12-3/TRBV12-4,CASSPPTGEGEKLFF,TGTGCCAGCAGTCCCCCGACAGGGGAAGGAGAAAAACTGTTTTTT
12,-,TRBJ2-1,few,TRBV27,CASRGMSNEQFF,TGTGCCAGCAGGGGCATGTCCAATGAGCAGTTCTTC
16,TRBD2,TRBJ2-1,many,TRBV11-2,CASSPGLAGAYNEQFF,TGTGCCAGCAGCCCAGGACTAGCGGGAGCCTACAATGAGCAGTTCTTC
20,-,TRBJ2-6,many,TRBV10-3,CAISDPRQVHGHMGANVLTF,TGTGCCATCAGTGACCCCAGACAGGTTCACGGGCATATGGGGGCCAACGTCCTGACTTTC
18,TRBD2,TRBJ2-7,few,TRBV13,CASSGGRGTSGNLYEQYF,TGTGCCAGCAGCGGAGGAAGAGGGACTAGCGGGAACCTCTACGAGCAGTACTTC
17,-,TRBJ2-5,few,TRBV13,CASSSSRPRGPQETQYF,TGTGCCAGCAGCTCGAGCCGACCCCGGGGCCCGCAAGAGACCCAGTACTTC
14,-,TRBJ2-3,few,TRBV7-2,CAATPGASTDTQYF,TGTGCCGCCACCCCCGGGGCTAGCACAGATACGCAGTATTTT
16,-,TRBJ1-1,few,TRBV5-1,CASSLNRVGGATEAFF,TGCGCCAGCAGCTTGAACAGGGTTGGGGGGGCCACTGAAGCTTTCTTT
17,TRBD2,TRBJ2-3,few,TRBV27,CASSFLLAAITTDTQYF,TGTGCCAGCAGTTTCCTTCTAGCGGCGATAACCACAGATACGCAGTATTTT
16,TRBD2,TRBJ2-7,-,TRBV20-1,CSASGIPGLGPYEQYF,TGCAGTGCTAGCGGGATACCGGGACTAGGCCCCTACGAGCAGTACTTC
15,-,TRBJ2-2,few,TRBV11-2,CASSLVRSNTGELFF,TGTGCCAGCAGCCTCGTCAGGTCGAACACCGGGGAGCTGTTTTTT
15,-,TRBJ2-3,many,TRBV5-1,CASSLGAGWTDTQYF,TGCGCCAGCAGCTTAGGAGCAGGATGGACAGATACGCAGTATTTT
14,TRBD1,TRBJ2-4,-,TRBV18,CASSPLDRANIQYF,TGTGCCAGCTCACCATTGGACAGGGCGAACATTCAGTACTTC
14,-,TRBJ2-3,-,TRBV20-1,CSAQDYGSTDTQYF,TGCAGTGCTCAAGACTACGGGAGCACAGATACGCAGTATTTT
15,TRBD2,TRBJ2-3,many,TRBV6-4,CASSLSGIGTDTQYF,TGTGCCAGCAGCCTTAGCGGGATCGGAACAGATACGCAGTATTTT
13,-,TRBJ2-5,-,TRBV10-3,CAITGRPQETQYF,TGTGCCATCACCGGACGGCCTCAAGAGACCCAGTACTTC
11,-,TRBJ2-1,few,TRBV6-2/TRBV6-3,CASSYLSGQFF,TGTGCCAGCAGTTACTTGTCGGGGCAGTTCTTC
13,TRBD2,TRBJ2-7,-,TRBV20-1,CSARTSGFHEQYF,TGCAGTGCTCGGACTAGCGGTTTCCACGAGCAGTACTTC
14,TRBD2,TRBJ2-1,-,TRBV20-1,CSASASGRRNEQFF,TGCAGTGCTAGTGCGAGCGGGAGGAGAAATGAGCAGTTCTTC
16,-,TRBJ2-3,few,TRBV12-3/TRBV12-4,CASIHRRGDEPDTQYF,TGTGCCAGCATCCACCGCCGAGGGGATGAGCCAGATACGCAGTATTTT
13,-,TRBJ1-2,-,TRBV20-1,CSASRQANYGYTF,TGCAGTGCGTCAAGACAGGCCAACTATGGCTACACCTTC
14,TRBD2,TRBJ2-1,-,TRBV4-1,CASSQLAGMGLRFF,TGCGCCAGCAGCCAACTAGCGGGGATGGGGCTGCGGTTCTTC
18,TRBD1,TRBJ1-4,-,TRBV11-1,CASSLPGTGFLDSEKLFF,TGTGCCAGCAGCCTCCCCGGGACAGGGTTTTTGGATTCTGAAAAACTGTTTTTT
15,-,TRBJ2-7,-,TRBV9,CASSPDRMRNYEQYF,TGTGCCAGCAGTCCCGACAGGATGCGGAACTACGAGCAGTACTTC
14,-,TRBJ2-7,few,TRBV25-1,CASSDGLETGEQYF,TGTGCCAGCAGTGATGGGCTAGAGACGGGTGAGCAGTACTTC
16,-,TRBJ2-7,-,TRBV3-1,CASSPDGGRTSYEQYF,TGTGCCAGCAGCCCCGACGGAGGGAGAACCTCCTACGAGCAGTACTTC
17,TRBD1,TRBJ2-7,-,TRBV5-1,CASSLGVTGVYAYEQYF,TGCGCCAGCAGCTTGGGGGTGACAGGGGTATACGCCTACGAGCAGTACTTC
14,-,TRBJ1-5,few,TRBV5-1,CASSHRPDDQPQHF,TGCGCCAGCAGCCATCGACCGGATGATCAGCCCCAGCATTTT
14,-,TRBJ1-2,few,TRBV12-3/TRBV12-4,CASSLAGVFYGYTF,TGTGCCAGCAGTTTAGCGGGAGTCTTCTATGGCTACACCTTC
16,TRBD2,TRBJ2-7,-,TRBV25-1,CASSSGTSVFMYEQYF,TGTGCCAGCAGCTCCGGGACTAGCGTGTTTATGTACGAGCAGTACTTC
14,-,TRBJ2-7,few,TRBV12-3/TRBV12-4,CASSLGAFTYEQYF,TGTGCCAGCAGTTTAGGGGCTTTCACCTACGAGCAGTACTTC
12,-,TRBJ1-2,-,TRBV2,CASGRGSDGYTF,TGTGCCAGCGGTCGGGGCAGCGATGGCTACACCTTC
14,TRBD1,TRBJ1-1,many,TRBV5-1,CASSSGQGNTEAFF,TGCGCCAGCAGCTCAGGACAGGGGAACACTGAAGCTTTCTTT
13,-,TRBJ2-5,few,TRBV5-1,CASLGGAQETQYF,TGCGCCAGCCTCGGAGGCGCCCAAGAGACCCAGTACTTC
14,-,TRBJ2-5,few,TRBV7-9,CASKDSGGTETQYF,TGTGCCAGCAAGGATTCAGGGGGGACAGAGACCCAGTACTTC
14,-,TRBJ2-2,-,TRBV9,CASSGDPDTGELFF,TGTGCCAGCAGCGGGGACCCTGACACCGGGGAGCTGTTTTTT
15,-,TRBJ2-5,few,TRBV10-3,CAISDRDAAQETQYF,TGTGCCATCAGTGACAGGGATGCCGCTCAAGAGACCCAGTACTTC
15,TRBD1,TRBJ2-7,many,TRBV5-1,CASSLWGQGGYEQYF,TGCGCCAGCAGCTTGTGGGGACAGGGGGGCTACGAGCAGTACTTC